This T cell receptor (beta chain) was found in a study of technical replicates of blood from a handful of donors. Germline V CDR1 and CDR2: MNHNS, SASEGT. This CDR3 spans 16 amino acids. The V end lost 2 bases, the J end lost 0 bases, and 11 bases lay between the germline ends. TCRdb keeps only in-frame clones here, not all; method: immunoSEQ multiplex PCR. The sample holds fewer than 100,000 clones; around nine tenths are singletons and the top ten take roughly 0.27%. The rearrangement uses TRBV6-1 and TRBJ2-4; maybe TRBD1 (6 bases). Sequencing input: T cells isolated from PBMCs. The TCR originated in a human donor in good health. The CDR3 nucleotides are TGTGCCAGCAGTGAACCCGGCAGGGGAGCCAAAAACATTCAGTACTTC. Translated, it gives CASSEPGRGAKNIQYF.